A single sample gave rise to the 24 T cell receptor beta chains below, sequenced in a study of T-cell memory formation after mild COVID-19. TCRdb re-analysed the 5' RACE reads in MiXCR, keeping a single row per CDR3 protein. The sample shows some 320,000 distinct CDR3 sequences, approximately 14% of them seen only once. Sequencing input: PBMCs or a T cell subset sorted from them (not recorded which). These TCRs come from a man in his late teens or twenties who had mild COVID-19 (a few samples of this study predate the infection). Cell type and time point are not known.

The chain employs TRBV6-5 and TRBJ1-1; D gene unclear. V was clipped by 0 bases and J by 6 bases, with 11 bases between them. The V gene's germline CDR1 is MNHEY and CDR2 SVGAGI. This CDR3 comprises 14 residues. CDR3 protein: CASSYSQFSAEAFF. CDR3 nucleotides: TGTGCCAGCAGTTACTCCCAGTTCTCGGCTGAAGCTTTCTTT.

This sequence joins TRBV6-1 and TRBJ2-3; 7 bases match TRBD2. Trimming removed 8 bases from V and 0 bases from J; junction bases left unmatched: 2. The CDR3 has 13 amino acids. Looked up from germline, CDR1 is MNHNS and CDR2 is SASEGT. This CDR3 reads CASGLVSTDTQYF. CDR3 bases: TGTGCCAGCGGACTAGTTAGCACAGATACGCAGTATTTT.

The chain combines TRBV5-1 with TRBJ1-4; D remains unclear. V shed 7 bases and J shed 4 bases, with 11 bases lying between them. The length of the CDR3 is 13 residues. Germline CDR1 reads SGHRS; CDR2 reads YFSETQ. The CDR3 is CASRQDLNEKLFF. The DNA of the CDR3 is TGCGCCAGCCGTCAGGACCTTAATGAAAAACTGTTTTTT.

The V gene is TRBV27, the J gene TRBJ1-4, with unresolved D. This CDR3 has 14 residues. Germline values: CDR1 MNHEY, CDR2 SMNVEV (reference sequence). Trimming shortened V by 5 bases and J by 7 bases, and 14 bases separated the two germline ends. Here the CDR3 reads CASSPTSAGEKLFF. The CDR3 DNA reads TGTGCCAGCAGTCCTACGTCGGCCGGTGAAAAACTGTTTTTT.

The rearrangement uses TRBV5-6 and TRBJ2-7; tentative D call: TRBD2 (5 bases). Per the germline V gene, CDR1 is SGHDT and CDR2 is YYEEEE. The CDR3 has 17 residues. Trimming cost V 1 base and J 2 bases, with 19 bases left between them. The CDR3 nucleotides read TGTGCCAGCAGCTTGTATCAATTAGGACTGCGCGCCTACGAGCAGTACTTC. It specifies CASSLYQLGLRAYEQYF.

The table lists this clonotype with a few counts. The chain employs TRBV13 and TRBJ2-7; D gene unclear. The germline V gene has CDR1 PRHDT and CDR2 FYEKMQ (reference sequence). V was shortened by 4 bases and J by 4 bases, with 14 bases between the two germline ends. The CDR3 has 14 amino acids. CDR3: CASSSGNGPYEQYF. CDR3 sequence (DNA): TGTGCCAGCAGCTCTGGGAACGGGCCGTACGAGCAGTACTTC.

This chain connects TRBV4-1 to TRBJ2-7; D is unclear. Trimming left V 3 bases short and J 5 bases short, with 17 bases between. The CDR3 totals 15 residues. Germline V lookup: CDR1 MGHRA, CDR2 YSYEKL. The DNA for the CDR3 is TGCGCCAGCAGCCAGGTTCCGATCTCAGGCCACGAGCAGTACTTC. This codes for CASSQVPISGHEQYF.

The V call is TRBV24-1, the J call TRBJ2-3; possible D gene TRBD1, 5 bases. CDR3 length equals 15 residues. Germline-derived CDR1 and CDR2 are KGHDR and SFDVKD. V was shortened by 3 bases and J by 6 bases, with 15 bases between the two germline ends. The CDR3 loop is CATSDPGQGMDTQYF. In DNA form, the CDR3 reads TGTGCCACCAGTGATCCCGGGCAGGGCATGGATACGCAGTATTTT.

This clonotype was observed once. CDR3 nucleotides: TGTGCCAGCAGGGGTGGGACAGGGGCGTGGACCCAGCATTTT. Translating gives CASRGGTGAWTQHF. The chain uses TRBV2 and TRBJ1-5; 10 bases fit TRBD1. CDR1 SNHLY and CDR2 FYNNEI come from the germline V gene. J was trimmed by 11 bases and V by 6 bases; bases with no gene match: 10. The length of the CDR3 is 14 residues. Supplemented by reference TRBV2 and TRBJ1-5, the full variable domain reads EPEVTQTPSHQVTQMGQEVILRCVPISNHLYFYWYRQILGQKVEFLVSFYNNEISEKSEIFDDQFSVERPDGSNFTLKIRSTKLEDSAMYFCASRGGTGAWTQHFGDGTRLSIL.

The J gene is TRBJ2-1, the V gene TRBV18, with TRBD1 identical over 8 bases. V lost 6 bases to trimming and J lost 9 bases; unmatched junction nucleotides: 7. The CDR3 covers 13 residues. From germline, CDR1 is KGHSH and CDR2 LQKENI. CDR3 in amino acids: CASSPGQGGEQFF. The CDR3 region has the DNA TGTGCCAGCTCTCCTGGACAGGGAGGTGAGCAGTTCTTC.

This clonotype was recorded at least ten times. The chain recombines TRBV5-1 with TRBJ2-7; the match to TRBD2 covers 8 bases. The CDR3 runs 14 residues. From germline, CDR1 is SGHRS and CDR2 YFSETQ. Trimming cost V 3 bases and J 4 bases; bases outside gene matches: 6. The CDR3 nucleotides are TGCGCCAGCAGCTCCTCCGGGGGGGAATACGAGCAGTACTTC. Amino acids: CASSSSGGEYEQYF.

This clonotype has a handful of counts. The chain's CDR3 is CASILKRGAVNTEAFF. The CDR3 DNA is TGTGCCAGCATTCTGAAGAGGGGGGCCGTGAACACTGAAGCTTTCTTT. This chain joins TRBV6-1 and TRBJ1-1, with D perhaps TRBD1 (6 bases). CDR1 and CDR2 from the germline V gene are MNHNS and SASEGT. This CDR3 has 16 amino acids. Trimming took off 7 bases at V and 0 bases at J, with 18 bases between the two ends.

The CDR3 DNA sequence: TGTGCCAGCAGCCAAGATCCCCCACTAGCGGGGGGGCAAGCTCAGTACTTC. Protein: CASSQDPPLAGGQAQYF. J is TRBJ2-4 and V is TRBV3-1; TRBD2 matches at 13 bases. Germline CDR1 LGHDT, CDR2 YNNKEL (reference sequence). The CDR3 loop spans 17 amino acids. The V gene end was trimmed by 0 bases and the J gene end by 12 bases; junction bases not matched to a gene: 11.

V gene TRBV29-1 combines with J gene TRBJ2-7; D unclear. Germline assignment: CDR1 SQVTM and CDR2 ANQGSEA. V was trimmed by 4 bases and J by 0 bases, leaving 4 bases between them. The CDR3 spans 11 residues. The CDR3 loop reads CSVGHSYEQYF. CDR3 sequence (DNA): TGCAGCGTTGGACACTCCTACGAGCAGTACTTC.

This clonotype was observed a few times. The V call is TRBV4-1, the J call TRBJ2-7; the D is unclear. Germline lookup yields CDR1 MGHRA and CDR2 YSYEKL. V was clipped by 1 base and J by 3 bases, with 13 bases between them. The CDR3 is made up of 15 amino acids. In DNA form, the CDR3 reads TGCGCCAGCAGCCAAGTCCCCCCCACCATCTACGAGCAGTACTTC. Its translation is CASSQVPPTIYEQYF.

This clonotype was counted only a few times. The gene calls are TRBV6-2 or TRBV6-3 and TRBJ2-1; TRBD1 matches at 8 bases. Germline trimming cut 6 bases from V and 10 bases from J; bases unmatched to any gene: 17. This CDR3 comprises 16 residues. The germline gives CDR1 MNHEY, CDR2 SVGEGT. The CDR3 region is CASSRDRGNDSGEQFF. Written as DNA, the CDR3 is TGTGCCAGCAGCCGTGACAGGGGTAACGATTCAGGGGAGCAGTTCTTC.

The rearrangement links TRBV29-1 to TRBJ2-7; D is possibly TRBD1 (6 bases). CDR3 length: 12 amino acids. The germline V gene encodes CDR1 SQVTM and CDR2 ANQGSEA. Trimming stripped 4 bases from V and 1 base from J, with 8 bases between. This chain's CDR3 is CSVVGASYEQYF. CDR3 DNA: TGCAGCGTTGTGGGGGCATCCTACGAGCAGTACTTC.

This clonotype was detected a few times. The chain recombines TRBV27 with TRBJ2-1; D perhaps matches TRBD2 (6 bases). The length of the CDR3 is 15 residues. Germline V gene sequence: CDR1 MNHEY, CDR2 SMNVEV (reference sequence). V lost 4 bases to trimming and J lost 1 base, with 11 bases between them. In DNA form, the CDR3 reads TGTGCCAGCAGTTCTAGCGCTAGGTCCTACAATGAGCAGTTCTTC. Translated, it gives CASSSSARSYNEQFF.

This clonotype turned up a few times. The chain combines TRBV20-1 with TRBJ2-7; 11 nucleotides line up with TRBD1. The CDR3 length is 13 residues. The germline V gene has CDR1 DFQATT and CDR2 SNEGSKA (reference sequence). The J segment lost 4 bases and the V segment lost 6 bases, leaving 5 bases of the junction unmatched. The chain's CDR3 is CSATGTGGYEQYV. CDR3 DNA: TGCAGTGCCACCGGGACAGGGGGATACGAGCAGTACGTC.

This clonotype was observed a few times. This CDR3 is CASSTTGKNTEAFF. As DNA, the CDR3 is TGTGCCAGCAGCACCACAGGGAAGAATACTGAAGCTTTCTTT. The chain recombines TRBV7-9 with TRBJ1-1, with D tentatively TRBD1 (6 bases). CDR3 length: 14 amino acids. CDR1 is SEHNR and CDR2 is FQNEAQ in the germline V gene (reference sequence). Trimming took 5 bases from V and 5 from J, leaving 15 bases between them.

This clonotype was observed once. The chain combines TRBV10-3 with TRBJ2-6; D not resolved. The CDR3 extends over 17 amino acids. Germline-derived CDR1 and CDR2 are ENHRY and SYGVKD. V lost 0 bases to trimming and J lost 1 base, with 10 bases between them. Here the CDR3 DNA reads TGTGCCATCAGTGAGTCGACGCGAGGTTCTGGGGCCAACGTCCTGACTTTC. It encodes CAISESTRGSGANVLTF.

This chain uses TRBV3-1 with TRBJ1-1; D is unresolved. The CDR3 consists of 13 residues. V was pared by 5 bases and J by 3 bases, with 10 bases between. Germline V gives CDR1 LGHDT, CDR2 YNNKEL (reference sequence). CDR3 DNA sequence: TGTGCCAGCAGCTCCGACGGTGACACTGAAGCTTTCTTT. Translated, it gives CASSSDGDTEAFF. Full variable domain (outside the CDR3, taken from reference TRBV3-1 and TRBJ1-1): DTAVSQTPKYLVTQMGNDKSIKCEQNLGHDTMYWYKQDSKKFLKIMFSYNNKELIINETVPNRFSPKSPDKAHLNLHINSLELGDSAVYFCASSSDGDTEAFFGQGTRLTVV.

This clonotype was picked up a small number of times. CDR3 DNA: TGTGCCAGCAGCTTAGTTAGCGGGCACGGTCAGCCCCAGCATTTT. It encodes CASSLVSGHGQPQHF. This chain uses TRBV7-2 with TRBJ1-5, with D hard to call. Germline loops: CDR1 SGHTA, CDR2 FQGNSA. The CDR3 has 15 residues. V was clipped by 1 base and J by 6 bases, with 13 bases between them.

The J gene is TRBJ2-7, the V gene TRBV6-2 or TRBV6-3; TRBD2 might be the D (6 bases). Germline loops: CDR1 MNHEY, CDR2 SVGEGT. V lost 4 bases, J lost 3 bases, and 10 bases lay in between. The CDR3 is made up of 13 amino acids. In DNA form, the CDR3 reads TGTGCCAGCAGTTCGGGACTCTACTACGAGCAGTACGTC. The encoded protein is CASSSGLYYEQYV.